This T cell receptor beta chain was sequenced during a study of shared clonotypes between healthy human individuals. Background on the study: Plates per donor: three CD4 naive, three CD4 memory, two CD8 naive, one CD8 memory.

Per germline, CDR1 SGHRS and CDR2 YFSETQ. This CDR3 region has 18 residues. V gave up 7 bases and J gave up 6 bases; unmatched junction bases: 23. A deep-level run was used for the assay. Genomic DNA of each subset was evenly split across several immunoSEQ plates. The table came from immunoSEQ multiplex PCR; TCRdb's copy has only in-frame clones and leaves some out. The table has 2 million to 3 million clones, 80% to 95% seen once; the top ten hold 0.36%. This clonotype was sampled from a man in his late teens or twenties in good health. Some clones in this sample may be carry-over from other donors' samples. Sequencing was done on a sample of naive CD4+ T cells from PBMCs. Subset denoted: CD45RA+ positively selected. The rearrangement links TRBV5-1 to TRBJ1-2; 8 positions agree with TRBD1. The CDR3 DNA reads TGCGCCAGCGGAGCTTCGACGAACCAGGGACAGGTGGGAGATGGCTACACCTTC. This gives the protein CASGASTNQGQVGDGYTF.